These 32 T cell receptor beta chains were all obtained from the same sample, sequenced in a study of blood T cells in healthy people across ages. PCR was performed a second time for roughly 7 to 11 cycles using a sample-barcoded 5' primer and a J-beta primer mix. TCRdb analysed the 5' RACE reads with MiXCR anew, one entry per CDR3 protein. The sample has 1.5 million to 2 million distinct CDR3 sequences, roughly 50% seen once. Sequencing was performed on blood. Receptors were obtained from a woman between 40 and 50 years old in good health.

The J gene is TRBJ1-6, the V gene TRBV28; 7 bases fit TRBD1. CDR1 is MDHEN, CDR2 SYDVKM, per germline. The CDR3 spans 15 residues. V dropped 8 bases and J dropped 7; count of bases not matched to a gene: 11. The CDR3 nucleotides are TGTGCCAGCCAAACATGGGGCAGGGGGAATTCACCCCTCCACTTT. Translating it yields CASQTWGRGNSPLHF.

This clonotype is a singleton in its sample. This chain uses TRBV20-1 with TRBJ2-3; perhaps TRBD2 as D (7 bases). The CDR3 is made up of 14 amino acids. Trimming left V 0 bases short and J 4 bases short, with 11 bases between. Germline values: CDR1 DFQATT, CDR2 SNEGSKA (reference sequence). CDR3 sequence (DNA): TGCAGTGCTAGAGATACGGGGGGCGCAGATACGCAGTATTTT. The encoded protein is CSARDTGGADTQYF.

The chain couples TRBV6-1 to TRBJ2-7; possible D gene TRBD1, 6 bases. Trimming removed 7 bases from V and 1 base from J, with 20 bases in between. Germline CDR1 MNHNS, CDR2 SASEGT. The CDR3 is made up of 16 amino acids. CDR3 residues: CASNPIAGESSYEQYF. The CDR3 DNA reads as TGTGCCAGCAATCCTATTGCAGGGGAATCGTCCTACGAGCAGTACTTC.

This clonotype was found a few times. The CDR3 is CASSPSFNEQFF. As DNA, the CDR3 is TGTGCCAGCAGCCCTTCATTTAATGAGCAGTTCTTC. The chain joins TRBV7-9 to TRBJ2-1; no reliable D call. CDR3 length equals 12 residues. Looked up from germline, CDR1 is SEHNR and CDR2 is FQNEAQ (reference sequence). V lost 5 bases, J lost 7 bases, and 9 bases lay in between.

V is TRBV28 and J is TRBJ2-3, with D possibly called TRBD1 or TRBD2 (6 bases each). With 1 base removed from V and 11 bases from J, the gap between germline ends came to 16 bases. The CDR3 sequence is 14 residues long. Germline-derived CDR1 and CDR2 are MDHEN and SYDVKM. The CDR3 sequence is CASSLLGGLRGQYF. For the CDR3, the DNA is TGTGCCAGCAGTTTATTGGGGGGCCTAAGGGGGCAGTATTTT. Full variable domain (outside the CDR3, taken from reference TRBV28 and TRBJ2-3): DVKVTQSSRYLVKRTGEKVFLECVQDMDHENMFWYRQDPGLGLRLIYFSYDVKMKEKGDIPEGYSVSREKKERFSLILESASTNQTSMYLCASSLLGGLRGQYFGPGTRLTVL.

The genes are TRBV5-8 and TRBJ1-1; D is uncertain. Trimming took 1 base from V and 3 from J, leaving 13 bases between them. This CDR3 has 15 residues. Germline lookup yields CDR1 SGHTS and CDR2 YDEGEE. CDR3 region: CASSLLGRQDTEAFF. In nucleotides, the CDR3 is TGTGCCAGCAGCTTGTTGGGGAGGCAAGACACTGAAGCTTTCTTT.

This clonotype was seen just once. The rearrangement uses TRBV6-1 and TRBJ2-5, with D maybe TRBD1 (7 bases). V lost 6 bases to trimming and J lost 4 bases, with 24 bases between them. CDR3 length equals 17 residues. Germline V gene lookup returns CDR1 MNHNS and CDR2 SASEGT. As DNA, the CDR3 is TGTGCCAGCAGCCCAAGGGGGCGGGGTGTAGGGATAGAGACCCAGTACTTC. It codes for CASSPRGRGVGIETQYF.

This clonotype was observed a few times. The rearrangement uses TRBV7-2 and TRBJ1-2; D gene unclear. Looked up from germline, CDR1 is SGHTA and CDR2 is FQGNSA. This CDR3 has 16 amino acids. V dropped 3 bases and J dropped 9 bases, with 23 bases sitting between them. The CDR3 is CASSFVSRLGNLSYTF. CDR3 nucleotides: TGTGCCAGCAGCTTTGTCAGCCGCCTGGGGAATCTTAGCTACACCTTC.

V is TRBV7-2 and J is TRBJ2-5, with 12 bases matching TRBD2. The CDR3 length is 15 residues. CDR1 and CDR2 from the germline V gene are SGHTA and FQGNSA. Trimming removed 6 bases from V and 4 bases from J; junction bases left unmatched: 6. CDR3 nucleotide sequence: TGTGCCAGCAGTCGACTAGCGGGGGCCTTAGAGACCCAGTACTTC. Amino acids: CASSRLAGALETQYF.

The gene calls are TRBV20-1 and TRBJ2-1; 11 nucleotides match TRBD2. This CDR3 region has 16 residues. The junction had 9 bases not matched to a gene; V was cut back by 2 bases and J by 6 bases. CDR1 is DFQATT and CDR2 is SNEGSKA in the germline V gene (reference sequence). Written as DNA, the CDR3 is TGCAGTGCTAGAATGCCACTAGCGGGGGCGATCAATGAGCAGTTCTTC. Its protein is CSARMPLAGAINEQFF.

This clonotype was seen more than once but under ten times. The V call is TRBV12-3 or TRBV12-4, the J call TRBJ2-3, with TRBD1 as a possible D gene (5 bases). The V end was cut by 2 bases, the J end by 6 bases, with 15 bases between. This CDR3 region has 15 residues. The CDR3, as DNA: TGTGCCAGCAGTTTATCAGGGCGAGATGGGGATACGCAGTATTTT. This codes for CASSLSGRDGDTQYF.

This chain connects TRBV29-1 to TRBJ2-3; possible D gene TRBD2, 6 bases. The end of the DNA aligns better with TRBJ2-7, so the J call may be wrong. The CDR3 extends over 17 amino acids. CDR1 SQVTM and CDR2 ANQGSEA come from the germline V gene. The CDR3 reads CSVEDEIGFTSTDTQYF. The CDR3 DNA reads TGCAGCGTTGAAGATGAAATCGGGTTTACTAGCACAGATACGCAGTACTTC.

The gene calls are TRBV11-2 and TRBJ1-2; a weak D match, TRBD1 (5 bases). The V gene lost 2 bases and the J gene lost 7 bases, with 11 bases spanning the gap. This CDR3 contains 13 residues. Germline V gene data show CDR1 as SGHAT and CDR2 as FQNNGV. The CDR3 spells CASSLRLGGGYTF. The CDR3, as DNA: TGTGCCAGCAGCTTACGTCTTGGGGGTGGCTACACCTTC.

In regard to this clonotype: The junction shows a germline mismatch at one end, possibly a read error. The gene calls are TRBV4-3 and TRBJ2-1; 12 nucleotides align to TRBD2. Germline V gene sequence: CDR1 LGHNA, CDR2 YSLEER. This CDR3 has 17 residues. The CDR3 protein is CASSQDPSGGAMNGQFF. The CDR3 DNA reads TGCGCCAGCAGCCAGGACCCTAGCGGGGGGGCCATGAATGGGCAGTTCTTC.

The genes are TRBV20-1 and TRBJ1-2; 7 bases map to TRBD1. J lost 4 bases, V lost 0 bases, and 8 bases had no gene match. CDR1 is DFQATT, CDR2 SNEGSKA, per germline (reference sequence). The CDR3 contains 15 residues. CDR3 DNA: TGCAGTGCTAGAGACCGCTCACAGGGGAGCTATGGCTACACCTTC. It translates to CSARDRSQGSYGYTF.

The chain carries TRBV24-1 and TRBJ2-7; either TRBD1 or TRBD2 may supply D (5 bases each). The V end was cut by 7 bases, the J end by 7 bases, with 13 bases between. The CDR3 consists of 12 residues. Germline V lookup: CDR1 KGHDR, CDR2 SFDVKD. The CDR3 DNA reads TGTGCCACCAGGGGGCTAGCCAATGAGCAGTACTTC. Its protein product is CATRGLANEQYF.

J is TRBJ1-2 and V is TRBV6-5, with 11 bases fitting TRBD1. This CDR3 has 15 amino acids. Trimming took 6 bases from V and 3 from J; bases not matched to a gene: 6. Germline loops: CDR1 MNHEY, CDR2 SVGAGI. The CDR3 loop is CASSGQGASDYGYTF. The DNA of the CDR3 is TGTGCCAGCAGCGGACAGGGGGCGAGTGACTATGGCTACACCTTC.

The chain uses TRBV5-6 and TRBJ1-5; 8 nucleotides line up with TRBD1. The CDR3 is made up of 18 amino acids. V trimming: 2 bases; J trimming: 0 bases; junction bases outside the gene matches: 10. Germline V gene lookup returns CDR1 SGHDT and CDR2 YYEEEE. CDR3 coding DNA: TGTGCCAGCAGCTTAGGGACAGGTCTTGCCCTTAGCAATCAGCCCCAGCATTTT. Translation gives CASSLGTGLALSNQPQHF.

This clonotype showed up just a few times. The rearrangement links TRBV3-1 to TRBJ2-1; the D gene is possibly TRBD1 (6 bases). Trimming cost V 1 base and J 8 bases, with 15 bases left between them. This CDR3 has 15 amino acids. Germline V gives CDR1 LGHDT, CDR2 YNNKEL (reference sequence). Written as DNA, the CDR3 is TGTGCCAGCAGCCAAGGTGGCAGGGGATGGGATGAGCAGTTCTTC. Encoded protein: CASSQGGRGWDEQFF.

The V call is TRBV20-1, the J call TRBJ2-1; perhaps TRBD2 as D (6 bases). Germline CDR1 DFQATT, CDR2 SNEGSKA (reference sequence). Trimming stripped 7 bases from V and 4 bases from J, with 14 bases between. The CDR3 contains 13 residues. CDR3 DNA: TGCAGTGTCGACCCGGCGGGATACAATGAGCAGTTCTTC. Protein: CSVDPAGYNEQFF.

The gene calls are TRBV5-5 and TRBJ2-1, with TRBD2 matching over 9 bases. CDR3 length: 15 residues. The V gene's germline CDR1 is SGHKS and CDR2 YYEKEE (reference sequence). J was trimmed by 8 bases and V by 6 bases; bases with no gene match: 12. For the CDR3, the DNA is TGTGCCAGCACCGCAATCCCTAGCGGGGTAGATGAGCAGTTCTTC. Its protein product is CASTAIPSGVDEQFF.

There are a few counts of this clonotype. J is TRBJ2-3 and V is TRBV29-1; D is undetermined. The germline gives CDR1 SQVTM, CDR2 ANQGSEA. Trimming left V 4 bases short and J 4 bases short, with 9 bases between. This CDR3 contains 12 residues. As DNA, the CDR3 is TGCAGCGTTGTGTTTCAGTCAGATACGCAGTATTTT. Amino acids: CSVVFQSDTQYF.

This chain connects TRBV20-1 to TRBJ1-2; D might be TRBD1 (5 bases). This CDR3 comprises 13 residues. CDR1 is DFQATT and CDR2 is SNEGSKA in the germline V gene (reference sequence). Trimming removed 7 bases from V and 4 bases from J, with 16 bases in between. The CDR3 bases are TGCAGTGTTGGGGGACGGACCAGCTATGGCTACACCTTC. As protein: CSVGGRTSYGYTF.

The V gene is TRBV6-1, the J gene TRBJ2-3; TRBD1 or TRBD2 may be the D gene (6 bases each). In germline, CDR1 is MNHNS, CDR2 SASEGT. Trimming stripped 5 bases from V and 2 bases from J, with 14 bases between. The CDR3 length is 15 residues. The CDR3 DNA reads as TGTGCCAGCAGTCAAGGGGGACTTTTCACAGATACGCAGTATTTT. It encodes CASSQGGLFTDTQYF.

The rearrangement joins TRBV6-1 to TRBJ1-1; D is unclear. V was trimmed by 2 bases and J by 4 bases, leaving 11 bases between them. The CDR3 covers 14 residues. Germline CDR1 reads MNHNS; CDR2 reads SASEGT. In nucleotides, the CDR3 is TGTGCCAGCAGTGAACAGGCCCCTATCACTGAAGCTTTCTTT. It yields the protein CASSEQAPITEAFF.

This clonotype was picked up a small number of times. V and J are TRBV20-1 and TRBJ1-4; D unresolved. Germline values: CDR1 DFQATT, CDR2 SNEGSKA (reference sequence). The CDR3 length is 12 residues. Trimming stripped 3 bases from V and 8 bases from J, with 10 bases between. The CDR3 DNA follows: TGCAGTGCTAGCTGGGTTGGGGAAAAACTGTTTTTT. Residues: CSASWVGEKLFF.

This clonotype was counted a single time. The rearrangement uses TRBV7-9 and TRBJ1-1; 7 positions agree with TRBD1. This CDR3 has 16 residues. CDR1 is SEHNR and CDR2 is FQNEAQ in the germline V gene (reference sequence). J was trimmed by 0 bases and V by 1 base; bases with no gene match: 5. The CDR3 nucleotides are TGTGCCAGCAGCTTAGGGGGAGACAGGGTGAACACTGAAGCTTTCTTT. Protein: CASSLGGDRVNTEAFF.

V gene TRBV29-1 combines with J gene TRBJ2-5; 8 bases fit TRBD1. V gave up 5 bases and J gave up 1 base; unmatched junction bases: 6. This CDR3 is 14 amino acids long. From germline, CDR1 is SQVTM and CDR2 ANQGSEA. This CDR3 is CSVQTDRAQETQYF. The DNA for the CDR3 is TGCAGCGTTCAAACGGACAGGGCCCAAGAGACCCAGTACTTC.

This clonotype was seen more than once but under ten times. V usage is TRBV29-1 and J usage is TRBJ2-4; D gene unclear. The CDR3 has 14 residues. V dropped 5 bases and J dropped 0 bases, with 11 bases sitting between them. Germline CDR1 reads SQVTM; CDR2 reads ANQGSEA. CDR3 in amino acids: CSVNFGRAKNIQYF. The CDR3 DNA follows: TGCAGCGTTAATTTTGGTAGAGCCAAAAACATTCAGTACTTC.

This clonotype showed up just a few times. The chain has TRBV20-1 and TRBJ2-5; D is possibly TRBD1 (6 bases). This CDR3 is 14 amino acids long. Germline assignment: CDR1 DFQATT and CDR2 SNEGSKA (reference sequence). With 3 bases removed from V and 2 bases from J, the gap between germline ends came to 13 bases. The CDR3 sequence: CSASADRRQETQYF. The CDR3 DNA sequence: TGCAGTGCTAGTGCGGACAGAAGACAAGAGACCCAGTACTTC.

V gene TRBV12-3 or TRBV12-4 combines with J gene TRBJ2-3, with D possibly matching TRBD2 (5 bases). This CDR3 comprises 13 residues. The V end was cut by 6 bases, the J end by 4 bases, with 11 bases between. CDR3 nucleotides: TGTGCCAGCAGGGGAGAGGGTGCAGATACGCAGTATTTT. As protein: CASRGEGADTQYF.

This clonotype occurred a few times. The V and J genes are TRBV4-2 and TRBJ2-7; TRBD2 might be the D (6 bases). Germline V CDR1 and CDR2: LGHNA, YNFKEQ. V lost 4 bases and J 5 bases, leaving 12 bases between the germline ends. The CDR3 contains 13 residues. CDR3 protein: CASSLGGWNEQYF. The CDR3 DNA reads as TGTGCCAGCAGCCTCGGGGGATGGAACGAGCAGTACTTC.